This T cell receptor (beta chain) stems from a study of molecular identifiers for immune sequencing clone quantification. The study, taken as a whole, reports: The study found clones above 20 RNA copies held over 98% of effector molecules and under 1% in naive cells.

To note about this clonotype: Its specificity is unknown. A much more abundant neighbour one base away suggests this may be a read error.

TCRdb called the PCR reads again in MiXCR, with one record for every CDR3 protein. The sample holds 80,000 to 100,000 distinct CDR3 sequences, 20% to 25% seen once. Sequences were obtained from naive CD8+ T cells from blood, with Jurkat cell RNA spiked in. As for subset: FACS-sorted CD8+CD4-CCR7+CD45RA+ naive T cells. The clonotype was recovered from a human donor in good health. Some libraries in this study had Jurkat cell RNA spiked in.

The CDR3 bases are TGCACCAGCAGTGGCGGGGAGCTGTTTTTT. Encoded protein: CTSSGGELFF. The chain carries TRBV10-2 and TRBJ2-2; D gene uncertain. The CDR3 is 10 amino acids. Per germline, CDR1 WSHSY and CDR2 SAAADI.